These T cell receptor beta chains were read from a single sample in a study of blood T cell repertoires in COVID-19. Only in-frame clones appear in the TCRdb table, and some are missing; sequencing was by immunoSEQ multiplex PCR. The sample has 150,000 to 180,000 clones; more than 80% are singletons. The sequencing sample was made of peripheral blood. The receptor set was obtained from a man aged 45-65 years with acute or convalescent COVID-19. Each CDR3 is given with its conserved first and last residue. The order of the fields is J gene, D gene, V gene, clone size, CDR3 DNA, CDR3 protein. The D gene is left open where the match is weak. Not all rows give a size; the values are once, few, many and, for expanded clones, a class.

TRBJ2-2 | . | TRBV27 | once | TGTGCCAGCAGTGGGCGACTAGTAGCCGGGGAGCTGTTTTTT | CASSGRLVAGELFF
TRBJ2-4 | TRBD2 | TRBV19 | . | TGTGCCAGTAGTCTACTAGCGGGGAAGGGGAACATTCAGTACTTC | CASSLLAGKGNIQYF
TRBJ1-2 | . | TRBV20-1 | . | TGCAGTGCCACTCCAGCGAATGGCTACACCTTC | CSATPANGYTF
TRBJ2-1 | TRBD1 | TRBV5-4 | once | TGTGCCAGCAAAATACCGGGACAGGGATCCTACAATGAGCAGTTCTTC | CASKIPGQGSYNEQFF
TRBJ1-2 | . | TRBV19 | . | TGTGCCAGTAGAAGCCGTCTGAGCTATGGCTACACCTTC | CASRSRLSYGYTF
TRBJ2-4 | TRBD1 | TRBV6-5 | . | TGTGCCGCCAATCCGGACAGGGTAAACATTCAGTACTTC | CAANPDRVNIQYF
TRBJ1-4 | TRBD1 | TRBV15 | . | TGTGCCACCACCATTTATACAGGGGCAGAAAAACTGTTTTTT | CATTIYTGAEKLFF
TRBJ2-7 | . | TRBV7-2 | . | TGTGCCAGCAGCTTAAGGCCCGGGTTTTCACAGGGCGAGCAGTACTTC | CASSLRPGFSQGEQYF
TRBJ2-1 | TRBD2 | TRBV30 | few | TGTGCCTGGAGTGTGGGGGCGGGGGGCTATGAGCAGTTCTTC | CAWSVGAGGYEQFF
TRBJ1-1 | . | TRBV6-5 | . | TGTGCCAGTTCATCAGGGGTTGGGACTGAAGCTTTCTTT | CASSSGVGTEAFF
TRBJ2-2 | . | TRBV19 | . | TGTGCCAGTCGGCCGGAGGACCACCGGGAGCTGTTTTTT | CASRPEDHRELFF
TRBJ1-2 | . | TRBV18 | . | TGTGCCAGCTCGACCGGATCAGGGGCTGGGTATGGCTACACCTTC | CASSTGSGAGYGYTF
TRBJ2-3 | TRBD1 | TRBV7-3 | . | TGTGCCAGCAGCTCCACGCGGAGAGGGGGCGAATCCGACCCTAGCACAGATACGCAGTATTTT | CASSSTRRGGESDPSTDTQYF
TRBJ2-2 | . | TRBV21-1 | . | TGTGCCAGCAGCAGAAGCGGACAGGGGGCTTCGGACACCGGGGAGCTGTTTTTT | CASSRSGQGASDTGELFF
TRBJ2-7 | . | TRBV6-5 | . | TGTGCCAGCAGCTTGCACGTGACAGTCTACGAGCAGTACTTC | CASSLHVTVYEQYF
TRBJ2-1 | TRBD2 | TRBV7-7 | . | TGTGCCAGCAGCTTACGACTAGCGACGCTAGGGCCATCTTACAATGAGCAGTTCTTC | CASSLRLATLGPSYNEQFF
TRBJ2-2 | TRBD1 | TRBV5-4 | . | TGTGCCAGCAGCTTGGGACAGGGGTCGGGCGGGGAGCTGTTTTTT | CASSLGQGSGGELFF
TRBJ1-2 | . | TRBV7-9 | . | TGTGCCAGCAGCTTGAAGGGAGCTAACTATGGCTACACCTTC | CASSLKGANYGYTF
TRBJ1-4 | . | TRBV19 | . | TGTGCCAGTAGTATACGGCAGGGATCAGAAAAACTGTTTTTT | CASSIRQGSEKLFF
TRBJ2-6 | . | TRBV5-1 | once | TGCGCCAGCAGCCCGGCAGGGTCCGGGGCCAACGTCCTGACTTTC | CASSPAGSGANVLTF
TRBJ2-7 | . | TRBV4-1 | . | TGCGCCAGCAGCCAAGCCCCACAGGGATCCTACGAGCAGTACTTC | CASSQAPQGSYEQYF
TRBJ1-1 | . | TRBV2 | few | TGTGCCAGCAGGCAGGGGACGGCCACTGAAGCTTTCTTT | CASRQGTATEAFF
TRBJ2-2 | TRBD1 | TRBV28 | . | TGTGCCAGCAGTTTGACAGGGGCAACCGGGGAGCTGTTTTTT | CASSLTGATGELFF
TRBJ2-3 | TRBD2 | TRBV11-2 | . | TGTGCCAGCAGCTTAGGTCTAGCGGGGTATACGCAGTATTTT | CASSLGLAGYTQYF
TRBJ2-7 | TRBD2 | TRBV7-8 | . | TGTGCCAGCAGCGGGGGACTAGCGGGAGCCTACGAGCAGTACTTC | CASSGGLAGAYEQYF
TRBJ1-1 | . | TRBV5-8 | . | TGTGCCAGCAGCTTAGGGAGCCTGATCGACACTGAAGCTTTCTTT | CASSLGSLIDTEAFF
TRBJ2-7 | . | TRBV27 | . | TGTGCCAGCAGTCCGCGCGGGACTGCGGGGGCCGAGCAGTACTTC | CASSPRGTAGAEQYF
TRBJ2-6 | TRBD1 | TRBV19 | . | TGTGCCAGTACCCCTAGCAGGGGGCGCGGGGCCAACGTCCTGACTTTC | CASTPSRGRGANVLTF
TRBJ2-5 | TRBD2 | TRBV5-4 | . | TGTGCCAGCGGAAGCGGGGGGGAAGAGACCCAGTACTTC | CASGSGGEETQYF
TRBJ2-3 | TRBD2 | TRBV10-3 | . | TGTGCCATCAGTGGCCAGCGGGGGATAAGCACAGATACGCAGTATTTT | CAISGQRGISTDTQYF
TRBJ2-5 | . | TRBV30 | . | TGTGCCTGGGCCTACCAGGAACAAGAGACCCAGTACTTC | CAWAYQEQETQYF